This TCR beta chain derives from a study of shared clonotypes between healthy human individuals. The wider study: Each donor's CD8 memory used one plate, CD8 naive two, each CD4 subset three.

Profiling relied on immunoSEQ multiplex PCR, and the TCRdb table lists in-frame clones only, not all of them. The sample records about 750,000 clones, over 90% being singletons. V lost 5 bases to trimming and J lost 0 bases; unmatched junction nucleotides: 10. This CDR3 is 17 amino acids long. CDR1 is MDHEN and CDR2 is SYDVKM in the germline V gene. CD45RO-negative, CCR7-selected cells formed the naive CD8 fraction, which excluded terminally differentiated effector memory CD45RA+ cells. This clonotype was obtained from a man aged 25-45 years in good health. The rearrangement links TRBV28 to TRBJ1-1, with 9 nucleotides matching TRBD1. Source material: naive CD8+ T cells sorted from blood. The CDR3 reads CASSAVPGQGLNTEAFF. The DNA for the CDR3 is TGTGCCAGCAGTGCCGTCCCGGGACAGGGCCTGAACACTGAAGCTTTCTTT.